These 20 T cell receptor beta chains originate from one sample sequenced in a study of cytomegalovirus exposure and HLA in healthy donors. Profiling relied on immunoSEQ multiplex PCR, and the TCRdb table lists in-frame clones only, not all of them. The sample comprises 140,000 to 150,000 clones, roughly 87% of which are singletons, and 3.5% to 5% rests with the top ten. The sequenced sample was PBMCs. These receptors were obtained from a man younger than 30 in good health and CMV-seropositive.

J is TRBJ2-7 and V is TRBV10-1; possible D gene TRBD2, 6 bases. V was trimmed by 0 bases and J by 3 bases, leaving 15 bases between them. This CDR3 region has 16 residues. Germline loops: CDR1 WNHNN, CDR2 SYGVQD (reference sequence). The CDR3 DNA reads TGCGCCAGCAGTGAGTCTTGGCAGGGAGGCCGCTACGAGCAGTACTTC. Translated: CASSESWQGGRYEQYF.

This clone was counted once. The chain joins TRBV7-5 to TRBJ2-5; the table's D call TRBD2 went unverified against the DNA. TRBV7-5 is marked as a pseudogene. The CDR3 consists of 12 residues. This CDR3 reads CVRSPTGETQYF. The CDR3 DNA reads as TGTGTCAGAAGCCCCACCGGAGAGACCCAGTACTTC.

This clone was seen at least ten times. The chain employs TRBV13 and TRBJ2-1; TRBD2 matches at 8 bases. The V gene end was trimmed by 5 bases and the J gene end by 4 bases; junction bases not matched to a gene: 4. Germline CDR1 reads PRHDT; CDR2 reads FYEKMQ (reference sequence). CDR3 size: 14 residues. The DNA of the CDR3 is TGTGCCAGCAGCGGGTCTAGCGGGTACAATGAGCAGTTCTTC. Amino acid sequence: CASSGSSGYNEQFF.

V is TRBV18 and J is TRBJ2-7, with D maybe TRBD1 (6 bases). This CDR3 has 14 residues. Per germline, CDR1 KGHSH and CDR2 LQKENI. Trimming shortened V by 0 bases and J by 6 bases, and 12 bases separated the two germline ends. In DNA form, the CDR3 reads TGTGCCAGCTCACCACCGCGGAAAGGGGGCGAGCAGTACTTC. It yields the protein CASSPPRKGGEQYF.

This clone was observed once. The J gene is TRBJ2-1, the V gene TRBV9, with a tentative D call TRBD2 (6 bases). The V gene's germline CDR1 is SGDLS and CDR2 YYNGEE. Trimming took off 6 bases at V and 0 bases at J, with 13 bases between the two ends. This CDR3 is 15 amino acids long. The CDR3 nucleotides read TGTGCCAGCACCCCCGCGGGGAGCTCCTACAATGAGCAGTTCTTC. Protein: CASTPAGSSYNEQFF.

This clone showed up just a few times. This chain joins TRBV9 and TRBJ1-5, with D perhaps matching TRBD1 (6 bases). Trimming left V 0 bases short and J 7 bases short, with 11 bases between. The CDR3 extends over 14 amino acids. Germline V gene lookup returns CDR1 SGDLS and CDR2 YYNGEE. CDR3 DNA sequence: TGTGCCAGCAGCGTAGCTCCAGGGGAGCAGCCCCAGCATTTT. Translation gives CASSVAPGEQPQHF. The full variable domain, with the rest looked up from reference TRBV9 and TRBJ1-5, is DSGVTQTPKHLITATGQRVTLRCSPRSGDLSVYWYQQSLDQGLQFLIQYYNGEERAKGNILERFSAQQFPDLHSELNLSSLELGDSALYFCASSVAPGEQPQHFGDGTRLSIL.

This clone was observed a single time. CDR3 amino acids: CASSPGGWETQYF. In DNA form, the CDR3 reads TGTGCCAGCAGCCCAGGGGGCTGGGAGACCCAGTACTTC. This chain joins TRBV5-4 and TRBJ2-5; 8 bases line up with TRBD1. The germline V gene encodes CDR1 SGHNT and CDR2 YYREEE (reference sequence). The CDR3 spans 13 residues. V lost 4 bases, J lost 5 bases, and 4 bases stayed unmatched.

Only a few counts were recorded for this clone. The CDR3 DNA sequence: TGTGCCAGCACCTCTAGCTTATACGAGCAGTACTTC. This gives the protein CASTSSLYEQYF. This chain joins TRBV7-2 and TRBJ2-7; TRBD2 is a possible D gene (5 bases). CDR1 SGHTA and CDR2 FQGNSA come from the germline V gene. The CDR3 totals 12 residues. Trimming removed 7 bases from V and 4 bases from J, with 11 bases in between.

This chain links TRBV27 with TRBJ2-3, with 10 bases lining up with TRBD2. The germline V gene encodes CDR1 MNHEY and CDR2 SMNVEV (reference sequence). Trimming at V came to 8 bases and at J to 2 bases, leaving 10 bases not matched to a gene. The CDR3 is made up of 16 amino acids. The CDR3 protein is CASSPLLAGVTDTQYF. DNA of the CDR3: TGTGCCAGCTCTCCTTTGCTAGCGGGAGTCACAGATACGCAGTATTTT.

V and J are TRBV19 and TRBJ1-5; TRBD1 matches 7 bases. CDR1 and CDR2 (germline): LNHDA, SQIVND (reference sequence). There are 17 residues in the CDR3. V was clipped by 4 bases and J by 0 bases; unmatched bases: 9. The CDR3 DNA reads TGTGCCAGTAGTAGTGGACAGGCCCAATATAGCAATCAGCCCCAGCATTTT. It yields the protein CASSSGQAQYSNQPQHF.

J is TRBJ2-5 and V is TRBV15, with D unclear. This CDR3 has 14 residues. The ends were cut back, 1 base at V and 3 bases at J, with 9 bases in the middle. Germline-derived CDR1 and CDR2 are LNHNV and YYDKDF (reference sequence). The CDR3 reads CATSRGLLKETQYF. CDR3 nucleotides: TGTGCCACCAGCAGAGGTCTCCTTAAAGAGACCCAGTACTTC.

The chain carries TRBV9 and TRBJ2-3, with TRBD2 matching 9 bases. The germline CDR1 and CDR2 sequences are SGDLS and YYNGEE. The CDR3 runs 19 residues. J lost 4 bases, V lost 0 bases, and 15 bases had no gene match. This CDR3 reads CASSVDSGGGFAGPDTQYF. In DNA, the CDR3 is TGTGCCAGCAGCGTAGATAGCGGGGGAGGGTTTGCGGGCCCAGATACGCAGTATTTT.

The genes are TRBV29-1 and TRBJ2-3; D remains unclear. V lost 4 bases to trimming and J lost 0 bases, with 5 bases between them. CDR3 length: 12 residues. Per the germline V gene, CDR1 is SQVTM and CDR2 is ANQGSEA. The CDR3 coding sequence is TGCAGCGTTGGGCCAAGCACAGATACGCAGTATTTT. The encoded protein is CSVGPSTDTQYF.

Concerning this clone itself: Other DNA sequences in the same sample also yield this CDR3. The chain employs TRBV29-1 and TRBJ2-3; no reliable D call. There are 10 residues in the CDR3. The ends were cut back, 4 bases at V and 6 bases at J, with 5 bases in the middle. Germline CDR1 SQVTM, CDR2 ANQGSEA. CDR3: CSVALDTQYF. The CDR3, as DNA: TGCAGCGTTGCCCTTGATACGCAGTATTTT.

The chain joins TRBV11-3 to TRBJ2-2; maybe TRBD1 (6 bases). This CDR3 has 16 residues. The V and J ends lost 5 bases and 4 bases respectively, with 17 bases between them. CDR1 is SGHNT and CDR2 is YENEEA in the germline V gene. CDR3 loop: CASSLPPGRGTGELFF. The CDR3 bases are TGTGCCAGCAGCCTACCCCCTGGCAGGGGCACCGGGGAGCTGTTTTTT.

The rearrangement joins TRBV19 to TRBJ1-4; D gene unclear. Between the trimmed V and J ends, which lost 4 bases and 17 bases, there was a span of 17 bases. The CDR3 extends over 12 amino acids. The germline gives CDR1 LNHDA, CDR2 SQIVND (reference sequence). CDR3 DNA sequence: TGTGCCAGTAGTACCCGGGGAGGGCCATCTTTTTTT. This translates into CASSTRGGPSFF. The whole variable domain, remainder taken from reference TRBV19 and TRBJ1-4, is DGGITQSPKYLFRKEGQNVTLSCEQNLNHDAMYWYRQDPGQGLRLIYYSQIVNDFQKGDIAEGYSVSREKKESFPLTVTSAQKNPTAFYLCASSTRGGPSFFGSGTQLSVL.

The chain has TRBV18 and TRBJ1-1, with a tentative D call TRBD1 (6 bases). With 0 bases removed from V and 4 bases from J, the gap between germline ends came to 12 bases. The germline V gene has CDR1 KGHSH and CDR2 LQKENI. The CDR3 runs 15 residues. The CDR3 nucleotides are TGTGCCAGCTCACCACCGTTAGGGGGTGTCACTGAAGCTTTCTTT. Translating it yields CASSPPLGGVTEAFF.

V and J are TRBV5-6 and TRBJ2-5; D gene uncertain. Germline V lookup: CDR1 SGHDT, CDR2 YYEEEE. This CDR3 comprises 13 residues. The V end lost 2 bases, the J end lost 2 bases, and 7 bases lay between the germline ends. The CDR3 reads CASSLQMQETQYF. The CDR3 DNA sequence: TGTGCCAGCAGCTTACAAATGCAAGAGACCCAGTACTTC.

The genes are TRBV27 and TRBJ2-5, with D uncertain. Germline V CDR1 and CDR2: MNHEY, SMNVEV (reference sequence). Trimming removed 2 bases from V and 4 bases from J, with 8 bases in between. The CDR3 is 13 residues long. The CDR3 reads CASSLGPRETQYF. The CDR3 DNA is TGTGCCAGCAGTTTAGGGCCCCGAGAGACCCAGTACTTC.

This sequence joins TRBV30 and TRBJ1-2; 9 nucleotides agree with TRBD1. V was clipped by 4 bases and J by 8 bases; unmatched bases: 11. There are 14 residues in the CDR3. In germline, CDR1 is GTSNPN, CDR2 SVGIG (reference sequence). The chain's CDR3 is CAWNHGDRDSGYTF. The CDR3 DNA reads TGTGCCTGGAACCATGGGGACAGGGATAGCGGCTACACCTTC.